Detailed here is one T cell receptor beta chain. Its antigen is unidentified. This entry belongs to a study of T cell responses to AZD1222 COVID-19 vaccine. Regarding the study as a whole: Across spike, vaccine-associated CD4 TCRs were found, dominant at 160-218 and 743-854. The sample set comprised mostly white British donors with more females, and clonal diversity was possibly underestimated.

This CDR3 has 14 residues. Trimming pared 2 bases from V and 0 bases from J, leaving 8 bases between. Germline assignment: CDR1 MNHEY and CDR2 SVGAGI. The assay was immunoSEQ multiplex PCR, and TCRdb's table has in-frame clones only and misses some. In the table there are approximately 120,000 clones, about 90% of which are singletons. The chain couples TRBV6-5 to TRBJ2-7; D uncertain. This specimen consisted of peripheral blood, obtained on day 0 of AZD1222 vaccination. The clonotype comes from an adult in good health. DNA for the CDR3: TGTGCCAGCAGTTACGACCTAGGCTCCTACGAGCAGTACTTC. It specifies CASSYDLGSYEQYF.